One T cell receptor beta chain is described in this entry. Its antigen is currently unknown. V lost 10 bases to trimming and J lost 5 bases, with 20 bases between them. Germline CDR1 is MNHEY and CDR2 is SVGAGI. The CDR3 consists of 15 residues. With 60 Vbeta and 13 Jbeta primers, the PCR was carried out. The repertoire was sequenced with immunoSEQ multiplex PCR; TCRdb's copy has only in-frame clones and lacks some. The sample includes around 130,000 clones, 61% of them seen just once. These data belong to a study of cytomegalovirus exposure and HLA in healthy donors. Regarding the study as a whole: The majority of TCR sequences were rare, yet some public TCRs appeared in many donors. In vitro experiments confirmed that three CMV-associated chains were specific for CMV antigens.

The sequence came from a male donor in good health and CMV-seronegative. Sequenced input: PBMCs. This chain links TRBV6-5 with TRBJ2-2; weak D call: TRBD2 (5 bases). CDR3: CATSPGGAWTGELFF. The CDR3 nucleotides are TGTGCCACCTCCCCCGGAGGAGCGTGGACCGGGGAGCTGTTTTTT.